The rows below give T cell receptor beta chains drawn from one sample of a study of vaccination and CD4 T cells after COVID-19. TCRdb reprocessed the PCR reads with MiXCR, giving one entry per CDR3 protein. The sample includes roughly 15,000 distinct CDR3 sequences, less than 60% of them seen just once. No cognate antigen is known for these TCRs. This material consisted of CD4+ T cells from blood, cultured in vitro, taken about 7 months after SARS-CoV-2 vaccination. The receptors originated from a human donor who had recovered from COVID-19. The CDR3 runs from the conserved cysteine through the conserved F or W. The D gene is left open where the match is weak. Clone size appears in some rows only: once, few, many, or a class for an expanded clone.

clone_size: .
cdr3_length: 15
d_call: .
j_call: TRBJ1-5
v_call: TRBV19
cdr3_aa: CASSIVRYSNQPQHF
cdr3_nt: TGTGCCAGTAGTATAGTGAGATATAGCAATCAGCCCCAGCATTTT

clone_size: few
cdr3_length: 16
d_call: TRBD1
j_call: TRBJ1-1
v_call: TRBV6-1
cdr3_aa: CASSKQGNRMNTEAFF
cdr3_nt: TGTGCCAGCAGTAAACAGGGGAACAGGATGAACACTGAAGCTTTCTTT

clone_size: .
cdr3_length: 14
d_call: .
j_call: TRBJ2-3
v_call: TRBV15
cdr3_aa: CATSVPLGGDTQYF
cdr3_nt: TGTGCCACCAGCGTACCCCTGGGGGGAGATACGCAGTATTTT

clone_size: .
cdr3_length: 16
d_call: TRBD1
j_call: TRBJ2-2
v_call: TRBV6-2/TRBV6-3
cdr3_aa: CASSLGTGRGTGELFF
cdr3_nt: TGTGCCAGCAGTTTAGGGACAGGCAGGGGCACCGGGGAGCTGTTTTTT

clone_size: few
cdr3_length: 20
d_call: .
j_call: TRBJ2-5
v_call: TRBV15
cdr3_aa: CATSRDPWGSLRTSGETQYF
cdr3_nt: TGTGCCACCAGCAGAGATCCGTGGGGCAGCCTCAGGACCTCAGGGGAGACCCAGTACTTC

clone_size: .
cdr3_length: 14
d_call: .
j_call: TRBJ1-2
v_call: TRBV2
cdr3_aa: CASSTARGFYGYTF
cdr3_nt: TGTGCCAGCAGCACCGCCAGGGGATTCTATGGCTACACCTTC

clone_size: .
cdr3_length: 13
d_call: .
j_call: TRBJ2-1
v_call: TRBV20-1
cdr3_aa: CSASRTAWNEQFF
cdr3_nt: TGCAGTGCTAGTCGGACTGCTTGGAATGAGCAGTTCTTC

clone_size: .
cdr3_length: 15
d_call: TRBD2
j_call: TRBJ2-1
v_call: TRBV6-1
cdr3_aa: CASSDRRGGYNEQFF
cdr3_nt: TGTGCCAGCAGTGATAGGCGGGGGGGATACAATGAGCAGTTCTTC

clone_size: .
cdr3_length: 16
d_call: .
j_call: TRBJ1-2
v_call: TRBV21-1
cdr3_aa: CASSPPRGRRDHGYTF
cdr3_nt: TGTGCCAGCAGTCCCCCCCGGGGCAGGCGGGACCATGGCTACACCTTC

clone_size: .
cdr3_length: 15
d_call: TRBD2
j_call: TRBJ2-5
v_call: TRBV20-1
cdr3_aa: CSARAGTSGQETQYF
cdr3_nt: TGCAGTGCTAGGGCCGGGACTAGCGGCCAAGAGACCCAGTACTTC

clone_size: .
cdr3_length: 11
d_call: .
j_call: TRBJ1-2
v_call: TRBV25-1
cdr3_aa: CASSENYGYTF
cdr3_nt: TGTGCCAGCAGTGAAAACTATGGCTACACCTTC

clone_size: .
cdr3_length: 14
d_call: .
j_call: TRBJ2-1
v_call: TRBV7-3
cdr3_aa: CASSPETGRNEQFF
cdr3_nt: TGTGCCAGCAGCCCTGAGACCGGCCGCAATGAGCAGTTCTTC

clone_size: .
cdr3_length: 18
d_call: TRBD2
j_call: TRBJ2-3
v_call: TRBV7-2
cdr3_aa: CASSTSRTSGGATDTQYF
cdr3_nt: TGTGCCAGCAGCACCTCCCGGACTAGCGGGGGGGCAACAGATACGCAGTATTTT

clone_size: .
cdr3_length: 14
d_call: .
j_call: TRBJ1-1
v_call: TRBV7-2
cdr3_aa: CASSFVQGGTEAFF
cdr3_nt: TGTGCCAGCAGCTTTGTCCAGGGTGGAACTGAAGCTTTCTTT

clone_size: few
cdr3_length: 14
d_call: .
j_call: TRBJ2-7
v_call: TRBV7-9
cdr3_aa: CASSLLSGSYEQYF
cdr3_nt: TGTGCCAGCAGCTTACTTTCCGGTTCCTACGAGCAGTACTTC

clone_size: .
cdr3_length: 17
d_call: TRBD1
j_call: TRBJ2-5
v_call: TRBV19
cdr3_aa: CASSLDRGRGIGETQYF
cdr3_nt: TGTGCCAGTAGTTTGGACAGGGGGCGCGGTATCGGTGAGACCCAGTACTTC

clone_size: .
cdr3_length: 16
d_call: TRBD2
j_call: TRBJ2-1
v_call: TRBV7-2
cdr3_aa: CASSFIAGLVNNEQFF
cdr3_nt: TGTGCCAGCAGCTTTATAGCGGGACTAGTGAACAATGAGCAGTTCTTC

clone_size: .
cdr3_length: 13
d_call: .
j_call: TRBJ1-2
v_call: TRBV14
cdr3_aa: CASSQEEGYGYTF
cdr3_nt: TGTGCCAGCAGCCAAGAGGAAGGTTATGGCTACACCTTC

clone_size: few
cdr3_length: 15
d_call: .
j_call: TRBJ1-1
v_call: TRBV20-1
cdr3_aa: CSARQTGTVNTEAFF
cdr3_nt: TGCAGTGCTAGACAGACCGGGACCGTGAACACTGAAGCTTTCTTT

clone_size: .
cdr3_length: 17
d_call: TRBD2
j_call: TRBJ2-3
v_call: TRBV24-1
cdr3_aa: CATSDFSSGTTTDTQYF
cdr3_nt: TGTGCCACCAGTGATTTTTCCAGCGGGACGACTACAGATACGCAGTATTTT

clone_size: .
cdr3_length: 14
d_call: .
j_call: TRBJ2-3
v_call: TRBV15
cdr3_aa: CATSRGGSTDTQYF
cdr3_nt: TGTGCCACCAGCAGGGGGGGTTCCACAGATACGCAGTATTTT

clone_size: few
cdr3_length: 13
d_call: .
j_call: TRBJ1-5
v_call: TRBV20-1
cdr3_aa: CSARDNPLGPQHF
cdr3_nt: TGCAGTGCTAGAGATAACCCACTTGGGCCCCAGCATTTT

clone_size: once
cdr3_length: 14
d_call: TRBD1
j_call: TRBJ1-1
v_call: TRBV11-2
cdr3_aa: CASSPGQGPLGAFF
cdr3_nt: TGTGCCAGCAGCCCGGGACAGGGTCCGCTTGGGGCTTTCTTT

clone_size: .
cdr3_length: 17
d_call: TRBD2
j_call: TRBJ2-5
v_call: TRBV19
cdr3_aa: CASSIGLAGGLQETQYF
cdr3_nt: TGTGCCAGTAGTATCGGACTAGCGGGGGGACTCCAAGAGACCCAGTACTTC

clone_size: few
cdr3_length: 11
d_call: .
j_call: TRBJ1-1
v_call: TRBV27
cdr3_aa: CASSSRGEAFF
cdr3_nt: TGTGCCAGCAGTTCTAGAGGTGAAGCTTTCTTT

clone_size: .
cdr3_length: 12
d_call: .
j_call: TRBJ2-7
v_call: TRBV2
cdr3_aa: CASNMGRYEQYF
cdr3_nt: TGTGCCAGCAACATGGGACGGTACGAGCAGTACTTC

clone_size: .
cdr3_length: 13
d_call: TRBD1
j_call: TRBJ1-1
v_call: TRBV6-2/TRBV6-3
cdr3_aa: CASSDRGRTEAFF
cdr3_nt: TGTGCCAGCAGTGACAGGGGGCGTACTGAAGCTTTCTTT

clone_size: .
cdr3_length: 15
d_call: TRBD1
j_call: TRBJ1-6
v_call: TRBV5-1
cdr3_aa: CASSSDRFQDSPLHF
cdr3_nt: TGCGCCAGCAGCTCGGACAGGTTCCAGGATTCACCCCTCCACTTT

clone_size: .
cdr3_length: 13
d_call: TRBD2
j_call: TRBJ2-1
v_call: TRBV2
cdr3_aa: CASRRTRSDEQFF
cdr3_nt: TGTGCCAGCAGGAGGACTAGGTCAGATGAGCAGTTCTTC

clone_size: few
cdr3_length: 15
d_call: .
j_call: TRBJ1-2
v_call: TRBV7-2
cdr3_aa: CASSLRRTVVYGYTF
cdr3_nt: TGTGCCAGCAGCTTACGAAGGACTGTGGTCTATGGCTACACCTTC

clone_size: .
cdr3_length: 14
d_call: .
j_call: TRBJ2-7
v_call: TRBV6-4
cdr3_aa: CASSEQGGGYEQYF
cdr3_nt: TGTGCCAGCAGCGAACAGGGAGGAGGCTACGAGCAGTACTTC

clone_size: .
cdr3_length: 14
d_call: TRBD2
j_call: TRBJ2-5
v_call: TRBV30
cdr3_aa: CAWRSGGAVETQYF
cdr3_nt: TGTGCCTGGCGTAGCGGGGGGGCCGTTGAGACCCAGTACTTC

clone_size: .
cdr3_length: 19
d_call: TRBD2
j_call: TRBJ2-5
v_call: TRBV14
cdr3_aa: CASSHPRGLAGAVQETQYF
cdr3_nt: TGTGCCAGCAGCCACCCCAGAGGGCTAGCGGGGGCCGTCCAAGAGACCCAGTACTTC

clone_size: few
cdr3_length: 15
d_call: TRBD1
j_call: TRBJ2-3
v_call: TRBV25-1
cdr3_aa: CASAQAGQGADTQYF
cdr3_nt: TGTGCCAGCGCTCAAGCGGGACAGGGTGCAGATACGCAGTATTTT

clone_size: .
cdr3_length: 13
d_call: .
j_call: TRBJ1-2
v_call: TRBV5-8
cdr3_aa: CASSLTGAAGYTF
cdr3_nt: TGTGCCAGCAGCTTAACCGGAGCTGCTGGCTACACCTTC

clone_size: .
cdr3_length: 14
d_call: .
j_call: TRBJ2-7
v_call: TRBV27
cdr3_aa: CASSTLRDPYEQYF
cdr3_nt: TGTGCCAGCAGTACACTCCGGGACCCCTACGAGCAGTACTTC

clone_size: .
cdr3_length: 15
d_call: .
j_call: TRBJ2-1
v_call: TRBV20-1
cdr3_aa: CSARLPGSSYNEQFF
cdr3_nt: TGCAGTGCTAGACTTCCGGGCAGCTCCTACAATGAGCAGTTCTTC

clone_size: few
cdr3_length: 17
d_call: TRBD1
j_call: TRBJ2-7
v_call: TRBV7-2
cdr3_aa: CASSSATGTGISYEQYF
cdr3_nt: TGTGCCAGCAGCTCAGCAACCGGGACAGGGATTTCCTACGAGCAGTACTTC

clone_size: few
cdr3_length: 15
d_call: .
j_call: TRBJ1-3
v_call: TRBV20-1
cdr3_aa: CSARAFPSPGNTIYF
cdr3_nt: TGCAGTGCTAGAGCCTTCCCGAGCCCTGGAAACACCATATATTTT

clone_size: .
cdr3_length: 14
d_call: .
j_call: TRBJ1-5
v_call: TRBV12-3/TRBV12-4
cdr3_aa: CASSLSTTNQPQHF
cdr3_nt: TGTGCCAGCAGTTTATCAACAACGAATCAGCCCCAGCATTTT

clone_size: few
cdr3_length: 17
d_call: .
j_call: TRBJ1-5
v_call: TRBV7-2
cdr3_aa: CASSSSPRVVGNQPQHF
cdr3_nt: TGTGCCAGCAGCTCGTCCCCTCGCGTGGTCGGCAATCAGCCCCAGCATTTT

clone_size: .
cdr3_length: 15
d_call: .
j_call: TRBJ2-3
v_call: TRBV7-8
cdr3_aa: CASSFGEISTDTQYF
cdr3_nt: TGTGCCAGCAGCTTTGGGGAGATCAGCACAGATACGCAGTATTTT

clone_size: .
cdr3_length: 16
d_call: TRBD2
j_call: TRBJ2-1
v_call: TRBV20-1
cdr3_aa: CSAGGLAGVFSNEQFF
cdr3_nt: TGCAGTGCTGGGGGACTAGCGGGAGTATTTTCCAATGAGCAGTTCTTC

clone_size: .
cdr3_length: 17
d_call: TRBD2
j_call: TRBJ2-3
v_call: TRBV4-2
cdr3_aa: CASSRIGTSGGADTQYF
cdr3_nt: TGTGCCAGCAGCCGAATTGGGACTAGCGGGGGGGCGGATACGCAGTATTTT

clone_size: .
cdr3_length: 16
d_call: .
j_call: TRBJ2-1
v_call: TRBV15
cdr3_aa: CATSRDLTLPYNEQFF
cdr3_nt: TGTGCCACCAGCAGAGATCTTACTCTTCCATACAATGAGCAGTTCTTC

clone_size: .
cdr3_length: 16
d_call: TRBD2
j_call: TRBJ2-3
v_call: TRBV20-1
cdr3_aa: CSAQWASGGRTDTQYF
cdr3_nt: TGCAGTGCCCAGTGGGCTAGCGGGGGCCGCACAGATACGCAGTATTTT

clone_size: few
cdr3_length: 12
d_call: TRBD1
j_call: TRBJ2-7
v_call: TRBV27
cdr3_aa: CASGGQNYEQYF
cdr3_nt: TGTGCCAGCGGGGGACAGAACTACGAGCAGTACTTC

clone_size: .
cdr3_length: 13
d_call: .
j_call: TRBJ1-1
v_call: TRBV7-9
cdr3_aa: CASSLQQNTEAFF
cdr3_nt: TGTGCCAGCAGCTTACAGCAGAACACTGAAGCTTTCTTT

clone_size: few
cdr3_length: 13
d_call: .
j_call: TRBJ2-1
v_call: TRBV7-6
cdr3_aa: CASSFGKNNEQFF
cdr3_nt: TGTGCCAGCAGCTTCGGTAAGAACAATGAGCAGTTCTTC

clone_size: .
cdr3_length: 13
d_call: .
j_call: TRBJ2-1
v_call: TRBV7-8
cdr3_aa: CASTRDTYNEQFF
cdr3_nt: TGTGCCAGCACAAGGGACACCTACAATGAGCAGTTCTTC

clone_size: few
cdr3_length: 10
d_call: .
j_call: TRBJ1-1
v_call: TRBV27
cdr3_aa: CDRLNTEAFF
cdr3_nt: TGTGACCGCCTGAACACTGAAGCTTTCTTT